The 16 T cell receptor beta chains below were found in one sample sequenced in a study of T cells of healthy individuals. TCRdb reprocessed the 5' RACE reads via MiXCR and lists one record per CDR3 protein. Of about 53,000 distinct CDR3 sequences in the sample, roughly 14% were seen once. The receptors stem from a human donor in good health.

In its sample, this clonotype was seen many times. The V and J genes are TRBV9 and TRBJ1-1, with D unclear. CDR1 and CDR2 from the germline V gene are SGDLS and YYNGEE. Trimming cost V 0 bases and J 0 bases, with 9 bases left between them. This CDR3 region has 15 residues. The CDR3 loop reads CASSVEGAMNTEAFF. In DNA form, the CDR3 reads TGTGCCAGCAGCGTAGAAGGAGCAATGAACACTGAAGCTTTCTTT. Using reference TRBV9 and TRBJ1-1 for the parts outside the CDR3, the full variable domain is DSGVTQTPKHLITATGQRVTLRCSPRSGDLSVYWYQQSLDQGLQFLIQYYNGEERAKGNILERFSAQQFPDLHSELNLSSLELGDSALYFCASSVEGAMNTEAFFGQGTRLTVV.

The gene calls are TRBV10-3 and TRBJ1-1; D unclear. Germline CDR1 ENHRY, CDR2 SYGVKD. Trimming took off 3 bases at V and 12 bases at J, with 23 bases between the two ends. CDR3 length: 15 residues. The CDR3 spells CAISESKDLLEVTFF. CDR3 coding DNA: TGTGCCATCAGTGAATCTAAGGATCTACTGGAGGTAACTTTCTTT.

The rearrangement joins TRBV29-1 to TRBJ2-1, with a tentative D call TRBD2 (5 bases). The CDR3 totals 11 residues. Germline-derived CDR1 and CDR2 are SQVTM and ANQGSEA. V lost 6 bases, J lost 7 bases, and 10 bases lay in between. The CDR3, as DNA: TGCAGCGTCACTAGGAGGAATGAGCAGTTCTTC. Protein product: CSVTRRNEQFF.

This clonotype was observed a handful of times. The chain has TRBV19 and TRBJ2-5; D perhaps matches TRBD2 (6 bases). Trimming took 3 bases from V and 4 from J, leaving 9 bases between them. The CDR3 consists of 13 residues. Per germline, CDR1 LNHDA and CDR2 SQIVND (reference sequence). In nucleotides, the CDR3 is TGTGCCAGTAGTATCGGGGGAACAGAGACCCAGTACTTC. Translated: CASSIGGTETQYF.

Of note for this clonotype: Germline is not matched at one junction end, which may reflect a read error. V usage is TRBV5-1 and J usage is TRBJ2-1; the match to TRBD2 covers 14 bases. Per germline, CDR1 SGHRS and CDR2 YFSETQ. The CDR3 has 18 residues. Here the CDR3 DNA reads TGCGCCAGCAGCTTTGAAGCCTCCGGGACTAGCGGGAGAAATGAGCAGTTATTC. It translates to CASSFEASGTSGRNEQLF.

This clonotype was detected ten times or more. This chain connects TRBV24-1 to TRBJ2-3; 7 positions agree with TRBD2. The CDR3 is made up of 16 amino acids. V lost 5 bases, J lost 2 bases, and 9 bases stayed unmatched. Germline V lookup: CDR1 KGHDR, CDR2 SFDVKD. CDR3 bases: TGTGCCACCAGTGTCCGCGGGGACTACTACACAGATACGCAGTATTTT. It specifies CATSVRGDYYTDTQYF.

This clonotype has ten or more counts. This chain joins TRBV20-1 and TRBJ2-3; 9 nucleotides agree with TRBD2. Germline CDR1 reads DFQATT; CDR2 reads SNEGSKA (reference sequence). CDR3 length: 16 residues. Trimming at V came to 3 bases and at J to 6 bases, leaving 13 bases not matched to a gene. The CDR3 nucleotides read TGCAGTGCTAGCGGAGTAACTGCGGGAGGGTCCGATACGCAGTATTTT. It codes for CSASGVTAGGSDTQYF.

This clonotype was observed a single time. This chain's CDR3 is CASSFRVEPNYEQYF. Here the CDR3 DNA reads TGTGCCAGCAGTTTTAGGGTAGAACCAAACTACGAGCAGTACTTC. The chain uses TRBV27 and TRBJ2-7; D is uncertain. V shed 3 bases and J shed 3 bases, with 15 bases lying between them. The CDR3 has 15 amino acids. From germline, CDR1 is MNHEY and CDR2 SMNVEV (reference sequence).

This clonotype was observed many times. This chain connects TRBV5-4 to TRBJ2-3; no reliable D call. V was pared by 4 bases and J by 0 bases, with 6 bases between. Germline CDR1 reads SGHNT; CDR2 reads YYREEE (reference sequence). This CDR3 has 13 amino acids. The CDR3 DNA reads TGTGCCAGCAGCGTCCTTAGCACAGATACGCAGTATTTT. Translated, it gives CASSVLSTDTQYF.

In this sample, this clonotype turned up a few times. J is TRBJ2-7 and V is TRBV7-2, with 10 bases that match TRBD2. Germline assignment: CDR1 SGHTA and CDR2 FQGNSA. The CDR3 totals 19 residues. V gave up 1 base and J gave up 2 bases; unmatched junction bases: 14. In nucleotides, the CDR3 is TGTGCCAGCAGCTTAGACGGTCCTAGCGGGAGTCTTATCCCCTACGAGCAGTACTTC. Its translation is CASSLDGPSGSLIPYEQYF.

This clonotype was observed many times. This chain joins TRBV6-5 and TRBJ2-3, with unresolved D. The CDR3 has 15 amino acids. The ends were cut back, 1 base at V and 7 bases at J, with 15 bases in the middle. Germline loops: CDR1 MNHEY, CDR2 SVGAGI. The CDR3 bases are TGTGCCAGCAGTTACTTTTCTCACGGCCGGAATACGCAGTATTTT. Protein: CASSYFSHGRNTQYF.

This clonotype was detected ten times or more. The chain uses TRBV27 and TRBJ2-1, with TRBD2 as a possible D gene (7 bases). Per germline, CDR1 MNHEY and CDR2 SMNVEV (reference sequence). Deletions cut 4 bases from V and 12 bases from J, with 16 bases between. The CDR3 is made up of 13 amino acids. CDR3 in amino acids: CASSSRTRGGQFF. The CDR3 coding sequence is TGTGCCAGCAGTTCCCGGACGAGGGGGGGGCAGTTCTTC.

This clonotype was counted only a few times. The chain combines TRBV6-2 or TRBV6-3 with TRBJ2-5, with TRBD2 matching 8 bases. The CDR3 covers 15 residues. Germline-derived CDR1 and CDR2 are MNHEY and SVGEGT. Trimming took 1 base from V and 4 from J; bases not matched to a gene: 5. The CDR3 DNA follows: TGTGCCAGCAGTTACTTGCGGGGGGCGGGAGAGACCCAGTACTTC. Amino acids: CASSYLRGAGETQYF.

This clonotype was counted between two and nine times. This chain connects TRBV25-1 to TRBJ2-1; no firm D call. CDR1 MGHDK and CDR2 SYGVNS come from the germline V gene. The CDR3 covers 13 residues. V was trimmed by 3 bases and J by 1 base, leaving 4 bases between them. The CDR3 region is CASSDQSYNEQFF. CDR3 DNA: TGTGCCAGCAGTGACCAATCCTACAATGAGCAGTTCTTC.

The CDR3 reads CATSDWSDYPSYEQYF. The DNA of the CDR3 is TGTGCCACCAGTGATTGGAGCGACTATCCGTCCTACGAGCAGTACTTC. This chain connects TRBV24-1 to TRBJ2-7; D is perhaps TRBD2 (5 bases). V shed 2 bases and J shed 1 base, with 14 bases lying between them. The CDR3 length is 16 residues. The germline CDR1 and CDR2 sequences are KGHDR and SFDVKD.

In its sample, this clonotype was seen a few times. V gene TRBV9 combines with J gene TRBJ2-2, with 11 bases identical to TRBD1. The CDR3 has 17 amino acids. V was clipped by 2 bases and J by 5 bases; unmatched bases: 8. Germline assignment: CDR1 SGDLS and CDR2 YYNGEE. The CDR3, as DNA: TGTGCCAGCAGCGTCTCCCCGGGACAGGGGGAGACCGGGGAGCTGTTTTTT. Translated: CASSVSPGQGETGELFF.